This TCR beta chain was identified during a study of blood T cells in healthy people across ages. Whole-study results and caveats: What prevented conclusive comparison of naive and antigen-experienced cells was that PBMCs were unsorted. A roughly linear fall in TCR beta diversity per million T cells was seen with increasing age.

On this clonotype: The antigen is undetermined.

There were at least 5.5 micrograms of total RNA extracted from every sample. The CDR3 length is 14 residues. The V end lost 5 bases, the J end lost 3 bases, and 14 bases lay between the germline ends. Per germline, CDR1 SQVTM and CDR2 ANQGSEA. Then a second PCR, running roughly 7 to 11 cycles, was carried out with a sample-barcoded 5' primer and a J-beta primer mix. One entry per CDR3 protein, called by TCRdb with MiXCR from the 5' RACE reads. The sample has under 1,000,000 distinct CDR3 sequences, about 42% seen once; the top ten hold around a sixth. What was sequenced was blood. The rearrangement joins TRBV29-1 to TRBJ1-3, with D perhaps TRBD1 (6 bases). This clonotype was sampled from an elderly man in good health. The CDR3 DNA sequence: TGCAGCGTTCTCCGGGACAACCTTGGAAACACCATATATTTT. Amino acid sequence: CSVLRDNLGNTIYF. Full variable domain (rest looked up from reference TRBV29-1 and TRBJ1-3): SAVISQKPSRDICQRGTSLTIQCQVDSQVTMMFWYRQQPGQSLTLIATANQGSEATYESGFVIDKFPISRPNLTFSTLTVSNMSPEDSSIYLCSVLRDNLGNTIYFGEGSWLTVV.